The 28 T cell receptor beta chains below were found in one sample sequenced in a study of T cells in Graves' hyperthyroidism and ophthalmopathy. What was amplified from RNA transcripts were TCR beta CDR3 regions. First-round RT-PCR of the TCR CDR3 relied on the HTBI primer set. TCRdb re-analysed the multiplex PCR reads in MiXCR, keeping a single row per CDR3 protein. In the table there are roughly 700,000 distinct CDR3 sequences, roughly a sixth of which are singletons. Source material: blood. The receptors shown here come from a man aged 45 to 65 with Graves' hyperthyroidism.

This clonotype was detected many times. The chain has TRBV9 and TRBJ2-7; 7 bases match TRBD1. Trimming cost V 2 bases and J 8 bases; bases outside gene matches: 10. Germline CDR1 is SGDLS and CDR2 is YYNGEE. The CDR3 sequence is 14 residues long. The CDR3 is CASSVSGTEHQQYF. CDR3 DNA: TGTGCCAGCAGCGTCTCCGGGACAGAACATCAGCAGTACTTC.

CDR3 sequence reads: CASSLPNYEQYF. In nucleotides, the CDR3 is TGTGCCAGCAGTCTACCAAATTACGAGCAGTACTTC. The V call is TRBV28, the J call TRBJ2-7; no clear D. There are 12 residues in the CDR3. V gave up 5 bases and J gave up 4 bases, with 9 bases separating them. Germline loops: CDR1 MDHEN, CDR2 SYDVKM.

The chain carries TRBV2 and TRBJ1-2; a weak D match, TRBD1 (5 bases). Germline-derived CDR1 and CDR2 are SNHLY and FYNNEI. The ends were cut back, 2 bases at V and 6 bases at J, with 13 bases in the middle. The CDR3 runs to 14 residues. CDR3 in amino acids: CASSERGRDHGYTF. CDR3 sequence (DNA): TGTGCCAGCAGTGAACGGGGCAGGGACCATGGCTACACCTTC.

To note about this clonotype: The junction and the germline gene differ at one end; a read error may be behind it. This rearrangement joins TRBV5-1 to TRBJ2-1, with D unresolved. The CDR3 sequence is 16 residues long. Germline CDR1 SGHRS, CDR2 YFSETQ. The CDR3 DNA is TGCGCCAGCAGAAAATGGGCTCCGCAATCCTACAATGAGCGGTTCTTC. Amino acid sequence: CASRKWAPQSYNERFF. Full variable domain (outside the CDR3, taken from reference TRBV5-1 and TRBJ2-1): KAGVTQTPRYLIKTRGQQVTLSCSPISGHRSVSWYQQTPGQGLQFLFEYFSETQRNKGNFPGRFSGRQFSNSRSEMNVSTLELGDSALYLCASRKWAPQSYNERFFGPGTRLTVL.

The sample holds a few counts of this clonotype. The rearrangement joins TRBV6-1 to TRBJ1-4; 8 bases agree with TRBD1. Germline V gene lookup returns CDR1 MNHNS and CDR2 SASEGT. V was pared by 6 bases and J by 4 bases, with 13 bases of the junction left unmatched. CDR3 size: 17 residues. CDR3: CASSPRFWTGSNEKLFF. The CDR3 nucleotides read TGTGCCAGCAGCCCTCGATTTTGGACAGGGAGTAATGAAAAACTGTTTTTT.

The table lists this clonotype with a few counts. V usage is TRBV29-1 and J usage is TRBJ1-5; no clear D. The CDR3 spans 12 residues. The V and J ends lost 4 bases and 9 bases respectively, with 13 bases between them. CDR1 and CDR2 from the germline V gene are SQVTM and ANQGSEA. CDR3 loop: CSVVLGFGPQHF. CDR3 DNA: TGCAGCGTTGTATTAGGGTTCGGGCCCCAGCATTTT.

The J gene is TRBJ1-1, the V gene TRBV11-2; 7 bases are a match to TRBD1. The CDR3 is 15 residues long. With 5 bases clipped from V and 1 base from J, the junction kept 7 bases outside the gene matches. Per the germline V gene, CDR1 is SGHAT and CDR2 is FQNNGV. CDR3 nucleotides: TGTGCCAGCAGCGTCGCCGGGACAGAGAACACTGAAGCTTTCTTT. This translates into CASSVAGTENTEAFF.

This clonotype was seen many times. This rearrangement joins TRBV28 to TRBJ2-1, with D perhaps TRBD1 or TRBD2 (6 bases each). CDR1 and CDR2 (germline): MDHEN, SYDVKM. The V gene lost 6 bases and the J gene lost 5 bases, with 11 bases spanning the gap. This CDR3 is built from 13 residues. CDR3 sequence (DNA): TGTGCCAGCAGCTCTGGGGGGCACAATGAGCAGTTCTTC. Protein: CASSSGGHNEQFF.

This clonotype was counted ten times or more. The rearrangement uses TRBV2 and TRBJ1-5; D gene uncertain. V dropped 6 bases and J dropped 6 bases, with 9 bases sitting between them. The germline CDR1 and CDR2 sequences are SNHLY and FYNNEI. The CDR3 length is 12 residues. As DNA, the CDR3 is TGTGCCAGCAGGCGGTCTGGTCAGCCCCAGCATTTT. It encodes CASRRSGQPQHF.

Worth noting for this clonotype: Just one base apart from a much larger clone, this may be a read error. The CDR3 bases are TGTGCCTGGGGGACGACCCCCGCAGCTGAAGCTTTATTT. It encodes CAWGTTPAAEALF. The gene calls are TRBV30 and TRBJ1-1; a weak D match, TRBD1 (5 bases). From germline, CDR1 is GTSNPN and CDR2 SVGIG (reference sequence). The CDR3 is made up of 13 amino acids.

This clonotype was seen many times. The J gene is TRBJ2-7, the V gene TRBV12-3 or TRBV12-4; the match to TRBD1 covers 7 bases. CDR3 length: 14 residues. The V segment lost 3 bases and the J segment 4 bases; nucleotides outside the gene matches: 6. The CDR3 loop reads CASSFTGVKYEQYF. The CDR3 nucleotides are TGTGCCAGCAGTTTTACAGGGGTAAAATACGAGCAGTACTTC.

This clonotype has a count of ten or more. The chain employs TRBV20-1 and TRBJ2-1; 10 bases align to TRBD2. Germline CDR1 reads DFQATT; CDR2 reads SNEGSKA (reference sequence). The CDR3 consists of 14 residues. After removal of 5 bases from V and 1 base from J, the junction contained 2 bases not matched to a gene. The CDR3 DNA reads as TGCAGTGCTCCGGGACTAGCGTCCTACAATGAGCAGTTCTTC. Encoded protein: CSAPGLASYNEQFF.

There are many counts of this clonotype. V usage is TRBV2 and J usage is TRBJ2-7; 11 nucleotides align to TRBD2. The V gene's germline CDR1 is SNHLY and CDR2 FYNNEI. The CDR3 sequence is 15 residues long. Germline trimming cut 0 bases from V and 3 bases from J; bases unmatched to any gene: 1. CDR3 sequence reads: CASSEATSGSYEQYF. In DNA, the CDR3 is TGTGCCAGCAGTGAAGCAACTAGCGGGAGCTACGAGCAGTACTTC.

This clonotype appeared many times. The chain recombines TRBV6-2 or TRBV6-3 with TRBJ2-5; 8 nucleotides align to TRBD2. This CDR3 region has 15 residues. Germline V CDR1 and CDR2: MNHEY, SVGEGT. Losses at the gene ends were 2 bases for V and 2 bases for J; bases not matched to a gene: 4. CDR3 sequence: CASSYLAGPQETQYF. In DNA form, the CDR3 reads TGTGCCAGCAGTTACCTAGCGGGTCCTCAAGAGACCCAGTACTTC.

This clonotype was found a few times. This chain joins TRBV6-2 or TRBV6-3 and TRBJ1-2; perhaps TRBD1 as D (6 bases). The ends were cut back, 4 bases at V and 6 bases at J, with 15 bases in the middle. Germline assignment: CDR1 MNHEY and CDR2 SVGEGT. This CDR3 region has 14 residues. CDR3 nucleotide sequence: TGTGCCAGCAGTTCTTTTGGGACAAGCAATGGCTACACCTTC. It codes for CASSSFGTSNGYTF.

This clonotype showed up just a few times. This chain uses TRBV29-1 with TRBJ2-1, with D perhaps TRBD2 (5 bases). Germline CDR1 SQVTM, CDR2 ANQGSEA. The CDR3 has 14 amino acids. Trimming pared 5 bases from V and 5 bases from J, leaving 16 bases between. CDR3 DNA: TGCAGCGTTCTCTTGCGTCCTAGCCACAATGAGCAGTTCTTC. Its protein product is CSVLLRPSHNEQFF.

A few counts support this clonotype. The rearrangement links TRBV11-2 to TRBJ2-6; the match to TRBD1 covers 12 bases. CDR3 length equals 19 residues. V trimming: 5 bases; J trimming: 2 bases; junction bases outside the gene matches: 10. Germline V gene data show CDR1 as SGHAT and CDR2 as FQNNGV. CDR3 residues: CASSHQTGTGGAGANVLTF. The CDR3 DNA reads TGTGCCAGCAGCCACCAAACCGGGACAGGGGGCGCTGGGGCCAACGTCCTGACTTTC.

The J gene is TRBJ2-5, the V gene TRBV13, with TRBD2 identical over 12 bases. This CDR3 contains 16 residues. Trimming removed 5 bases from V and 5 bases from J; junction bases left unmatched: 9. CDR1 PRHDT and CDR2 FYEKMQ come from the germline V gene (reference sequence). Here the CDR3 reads CASSPRLAGVLETQYF. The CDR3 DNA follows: TGTGCCAGCAGCCCGAGACTAGCGGGAGTCTTGGAGACCCAGTACTTC.

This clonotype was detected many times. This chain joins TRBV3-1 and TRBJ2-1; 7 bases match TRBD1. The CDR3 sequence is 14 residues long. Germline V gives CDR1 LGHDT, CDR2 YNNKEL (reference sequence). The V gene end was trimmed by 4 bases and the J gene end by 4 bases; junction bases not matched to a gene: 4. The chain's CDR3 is CASSPGTVYNEQFF. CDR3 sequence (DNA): TGTGCCAGCAGCCCCGGGACAGTATACAATGAGCAGTTCTTC.

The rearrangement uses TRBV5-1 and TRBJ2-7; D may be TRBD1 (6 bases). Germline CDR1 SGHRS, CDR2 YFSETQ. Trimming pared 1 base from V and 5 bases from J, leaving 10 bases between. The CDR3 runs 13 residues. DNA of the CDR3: TGCGCCAGCAGCTTGCAACAGGGCAACGAGCAGTACTTC. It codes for CASSLQQGNEQYF.

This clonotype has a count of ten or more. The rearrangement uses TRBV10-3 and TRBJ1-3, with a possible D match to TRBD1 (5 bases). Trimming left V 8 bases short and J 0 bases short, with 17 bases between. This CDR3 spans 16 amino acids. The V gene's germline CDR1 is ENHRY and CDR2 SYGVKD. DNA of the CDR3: TGTGCCATCCGCGCCGGGACCGCCAGCTCTGGAAACACCATATATTTT. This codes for CAIRAGTASSGNTIYF.

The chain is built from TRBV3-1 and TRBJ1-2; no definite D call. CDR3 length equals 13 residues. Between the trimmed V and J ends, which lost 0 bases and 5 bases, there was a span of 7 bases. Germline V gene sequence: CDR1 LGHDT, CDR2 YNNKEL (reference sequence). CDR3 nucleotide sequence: TGTGCCAGCAGCCAAGAAGGGCAGTATGGCTACACCTTC. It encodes CASSQEGQYGYTF.

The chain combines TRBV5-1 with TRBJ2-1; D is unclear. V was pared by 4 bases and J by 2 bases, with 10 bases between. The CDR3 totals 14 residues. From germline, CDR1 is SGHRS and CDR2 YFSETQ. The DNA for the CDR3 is TGCGCCAGCAGCCGTCCTGAACCCTACAATGAGCAGTTCTTC. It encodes CASSRPEPYNEQFF. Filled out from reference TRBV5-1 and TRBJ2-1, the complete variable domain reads KAGVTQTPRYLIKTRGQQVTLSCSPISGHRSVSWYQQTPGQGLQFLFEYFSETQRNKGNFPGRFSGRQFSNSRSEMNVSTLELGDSALYLCASSRPEPYNEQFFGPGTRLTVL.

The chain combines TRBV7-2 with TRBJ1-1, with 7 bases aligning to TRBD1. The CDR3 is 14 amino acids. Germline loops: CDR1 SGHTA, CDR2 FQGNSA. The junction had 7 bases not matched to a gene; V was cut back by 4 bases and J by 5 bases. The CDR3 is CASSSDRVRTEAFF. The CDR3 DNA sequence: TGTGCCAGCAGCTCCGACAGGGTGAGAACTGAAGCTTTCTTT.

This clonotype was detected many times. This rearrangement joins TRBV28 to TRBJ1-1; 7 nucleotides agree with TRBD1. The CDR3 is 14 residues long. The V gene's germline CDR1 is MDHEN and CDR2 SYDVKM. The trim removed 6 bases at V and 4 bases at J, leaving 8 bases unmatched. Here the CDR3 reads CASSPDRVATEAFF. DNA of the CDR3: TGTGCCAGCAGCCCTGACAGGGTCGCCACTGAAGCTTTCTTT.

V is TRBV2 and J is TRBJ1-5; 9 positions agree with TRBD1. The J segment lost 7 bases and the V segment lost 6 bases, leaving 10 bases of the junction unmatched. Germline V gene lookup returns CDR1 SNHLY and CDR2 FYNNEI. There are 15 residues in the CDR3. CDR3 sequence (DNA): TGTGCCAGCAGCCGGGGACAGGGAATAGAACAGCCCCAGCATTTT. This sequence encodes CASSRGQGIEQPQHF.

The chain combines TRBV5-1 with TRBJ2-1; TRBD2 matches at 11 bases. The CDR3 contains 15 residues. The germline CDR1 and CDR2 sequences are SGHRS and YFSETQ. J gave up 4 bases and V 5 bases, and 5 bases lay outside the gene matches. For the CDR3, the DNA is TGCGCCAGCAGGATGGGACTAGCGGAATACAATGAGCAGTTCTTC. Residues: CASRMGLAEYNEQFF. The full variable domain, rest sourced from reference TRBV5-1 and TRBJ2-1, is KAGVTQTPRYLIKTRGQQVTLSCSPISGHRSVSWYQQTPGQGLQFLFEYFSETQRNKGNFPGRFSGRQFSNSRSEMNVSTLELGDSALYLCASRMGLAEYNEQFFGPGTRLTVL.

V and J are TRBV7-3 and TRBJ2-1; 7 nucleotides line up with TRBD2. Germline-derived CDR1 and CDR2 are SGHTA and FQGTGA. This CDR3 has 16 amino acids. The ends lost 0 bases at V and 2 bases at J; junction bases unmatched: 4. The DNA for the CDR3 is TGTGCCAGCAGCTTAACCCCCCTAGCGGCCTACAATGAGCAGTTCTTC. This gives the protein CASSLTPLAAYNEQFF.